One and the same sample provided the 32 T cell receptor beta chains below, sequenced in a study of blood T cell repertoires in COVID-19. The table came from immunoSEQ multiplex PCR; TCRdb's copy has only in-frame clones and leaves some out. The sample lists 60,000 or so clones; more than 75% were seen once. The sample taken for sequencing was peripheral blood. Receptors were obtained from a human donor in a cohort sampled during active COVID-19.

V usage is TRBV5-1 and J usage is TRBJ2-5; D gene ambiguous. Germline V gene data show CDR1 as SGHRS and CDR2 as YFSETQ. V was pared by 2 bases and J by 1 base, with 9 bases between. The CDR3 spans 14 residues. The CDR3 DNA follows: TGCGCCAGCAGCTTTAACCGGGTCCAAGAGACCCAGTACTTC. Its protein product is CASSFNRVQETQYF.

The V gene is TRBV29-1, the J gene TRBJ2-7; D remains ambiguous. In germline, CDR1 is SQVTM, CDR2 ANQGSEA. Trimming took off 7 bases at V and 0 bases at J, with 7 bases between the two ends. The CDR3 has 11 residues. This CDR3 is CSGTSSYEQYV. Here the CDR3 DNA reads TGCAGCGGAACCAGCTCCTACGAGCAGTACGTC.

The chain employs TRBV2 and TRBJ1-2; 8 bases match TRBD1. The CDR3 is made up of 15 amino acids. Germline V gives CDR1 SNHLY, CDR2 FYNNEI. The J segment lost 7 bases and the V segment lost 3 bases, leaving 10 bases of the junction unmatched. Here the CDR3 reads CASSDRGDRGSGYTF. The CDR3 nucleotides are TGTGCCAGCAGTGACCGAGGCGACAGGGGAAGTGGCTACACCTTC.

As DNA, the CDR3 is TGTGCCAGCTCAGGGGACAGCGATTATAATTCACCCCTCCACTTT. This codes for CASSGDSDYNSPLHF. This rearrangement joins TRBV18 to TRBJ1-6, with 7 bases matching TRBD1. The CDR3 is 15 residues long. Trimming removed 5 bases from V and 4 bases from J; junction bases left unmatched: 5. CDR1 is KGHSH, CDR2 LQKENI, per germline.

The chain is built from TRBV18 and TRBJ1-1; D gene unclear. The CDR3 is 13 residues long. Germline CDR1 KGHSH, CDR2 LQKENI. V lost 1 base and J 2 bases, leaving 5 bases between the germline ends. For the CDR3, the DNA is TGTGCCAGCTCACCACGGCCAAACACTGAAGCTTTCTTT. This translates into CASSPRPNTEAFF.

CDR3 bases: TGCAGCGTTGGACGGGTGAACACTGAAGCTTTCTTT. Its protein is CSVGRVNTEAFF. The chain uses TRBV29-1 and TRBJ1-1, with no clear D. The CDR3 runs to 12 residues. The V and J ends lost 4 bases and 0 bases respectively, with 6 bases between them. The germline CDR1 and CDR2 sequences are SQVTM and ANQGSEA.

The CDR3 protein is CASSMGTSGGQETQYF. The CDR3 nucleotides read TGTGCCAGTAGTATGGGGACTAGCGGGGGACAAGAGACCCAGTACTTC. The rearrangement links TRBV19 to TRBJ2-5, with 14 bases matching TRBD2. J gave up 2 bases and V 3 bases, and 2 bases lay outside the gene matches. Germline CDR1 reads LNHDA; CDR2 reads SQIVND (reference sequence). This CDR3 spans 16 amino acids.

V usage is TRBV5-6 and J usage is TRBJ2-7; 12 nucleotides line up with TRBD2. This CDR3 spans 16 amino acids. V was pared by 4 bases and J by 2 bases, with 7 bases of the junction left unmatched. The germline V gene encodes CDR1 SGHDT and CDR2 YYEEEE. CDR3 DNA sequence: TGTGCCAGCAGCACCCGACTAGCGGGGGAGACCTACGAGCAGTACGTC. Its protein product is CASSTRLAGETYEQYV.

The chain has TRBV11-2 and TRBJ1-3; a possible D gene is TRBD1 (5 bases). CDR1 and CDR2 from the germline V gene are SGHAT and FQNNGV. The CDR3 contains 14 residues. Trimming left V 1 base short and J 2 bases short, with 6 bases between. The chain's CDR3 is CASSLARAGNTIYF. For the CDR3, the DNA is TGTGCCAGCAGCTTAGCCAGGGCTGGAAACACCATATATTTT.

As concerns this clone: A much larger clonotype is one base distant, so this may be a read error. The chain recombines TRBV7-9 with TRBJ1-2; D not certain. From germline, CDR1 is SEHNR and CDR2 FQNEAQ (reference sequence). The CDR3 is 12 residues long. V dropped 1 base and J dropped 7 bases, with 7 bases sitting between them. CDR3 bases: TGTGCCAGCAGCTTAGACAGCGGTGGCTACACCTTC. Amino acid sequence: CASSLDSGGYTF.

This sequence joins TRBV6-5 and TRBJ1-5; possibly TRBD1 for D (6 bases). CDR3 length: 13 residues. Germline V gene lookup returns CDR1 MNHEY and CDR2 SVGAGI. V lost 2 bases and J 4 bases, leaving 6 bases between the germline ends. CDR3 loop: CASSYRGNQPQHF. The CDR3 coding sequence is TGTGCCAGCAGTTACAGGGGGAATCAGCCCCAGCATTTT.

This rearrangement joins TRBV18 to TRBJ1-1; D perhaps matches TRBD1 (5 bases). Per germline, CDR1 KGHSH and CDR2 LQKENI. The CDR3 has 17 residues. Trimming shortened V by 4 bases and J by 0 bases, and 18 bases separated the two germline ends. CDR3 sequence reads: CASSQRISGNMNTEAFF. As DNA, the CDR3 is TGTGCCAGCTCACAACGTATCTCAGGGAACATGAACACTGAAGCTTTCTTT.

The CDR3 here is CASSQGVPGTGLDTEAFF. CDR3 DNA: TGTGCCAGCAGCCAAGGGGTGCCCGGGACAGGGTTGGACACTGAAGCTTTCTTT. V usage is TRBV4-2 and J usage is TRBJ1-1, with 9 nucleotides matching TRBD1. This CDR3 comprises 18 residues. Losses at the gene ends were 1 base for V and 3 bases for J; bases not matched to a gene: 12. Germline V gene lookup returns CDR1 LGHNA and CDR2 YNFKEQ.

This clone was seen only a few times. This chain joins TRBV5-1 and TRBJ2-5; 9 bases align to TRBD2. Germline V gene lookup returns CDR1 SGHRS and CDR2 YFSETQ. J gave up 1 base and V 4 bases, and 5 bases lay outside the gene matches. The CDR3 runs 15 residues. CDR3 loop: CASSTGLALQETQYF. CDR3 nucleotides: TGCGCCAGCAGCACGGGACTAGCCCTCCAAGAGACCCAGTACTTC.

The chain joins TRBV27 to TRBJ1-2, with D unclear. The V and J ends lost 5 bases and 8 bases respectively, with 9 bases between them. CDR1 is MNHEY and CDR2 is SMNVEV in the germline V gene (reference sequence). The CDR3 spans 11 residues. In DNA form, the CDR3 reads TGTGCCAGCAGTAATTATCGGGGCTACACCTTC. Amino acid sequence: CASSNYRGYTF.

The chain couples TRBV27 to TRBJ2-7, with 7 bases aligning to TRBD1. In germline, CDR1 is MNHEY, CDR2 SMNVEV (reference sequence). This CDR3 region has 14 residues. J was trimmed by 4 bases and V by 4 bases; bases with no gene match: 7. CDR3 protein: CASSSPDRVYEQYF. CDR3 bases: TGTGCCAGCAGTTCTCCTGACAGGGTATACGAGCAGTACTTC.

This chain connects TRBV19 to TRBJ2-7; tentative D call: TRBD2 (6 bases). Between the trimmed V and J ends, which lost 3 bases and 5 bases, there was a span of 11 bases. Germline loops: CDR1 LNHDA, CDR2 SQIVND (reference sequence). The CDR3 sequence is 13 residues long. For the CDR3, the DNA is TGTGCCAGTAGTATTGGGGCTAGCGACGAGCAGTACTTC. Its translation is CASSIGASDEQYF.

The chain couples TRBV11-2 to TRBJ1-2, with D possibly TRBD1 on 5 matching bases. V lost 0 bases and J 3 bases, leaving 11 bases between the germline ends. Germline CDR1 SGHAT, CDR2 FQNNGV. The CDR3 loop spans 15 amino acids. The CDR3 spells CASSLEGRAYYGYTF. The CDR3 region has the DNA TGTGCCAGCAGCTTAGAGGGCAGGGCGTACTATGGCTACACCTTC.

The gene calls are TRBV27 and TRBJ2-1, with TRBD2 as a possible D gene (6 bases). V lost 6 bases and J 5 bases, leaving 26 bases between the germline ends. Germline V CDR1 and CDR2: MNHEY, SMNVEV (reference sequence). This CDR3 has 18 residues. CDR3 nucleotides: TGTGCCAGCAGCCGAACCCCCAAGTCGGACTACCTAGACAATGAGCAGTTCTTC. Its translation: CASSRTPKSDYLDNEQFF.

This clone was seen only once. The chain carries TRBV10-2 and TRBJ2-3; TRBD2 aligns across 7 bases. This CDR3 comprises 18 residues. V lost 2 bases and J lost 4; bases outside the gene matches: 15. CDR1 is WSHSY and CDR2 is SAAADI in the germline V gene. The CDR3 region is CASSEVLRSKRGPDTQYF. In DNA form, the CDR3 reads TGCGCCAGCAGTGAGGTTTTAAGAAGCAAGCGGGGCCCAGATACGCAGTATTTT.

The rearrangement links TRBV20-1 to TRBJ2-5, with 8 bases matching TRBD1. The CDR3 spans 11 residues. Germline V gene sequence: CDR1 DFQATT, CDR2 SNEGSKA (reference sequence). The ends lost 7 bases at V and 2 bases at J; junction bases unmatched: 0. CDR3 coding DNA: TGCAGTGGACAGGGGCAAGAGACCCAGTACTTC. Amino acid sequence: CSGQGQETQYF.

CDR3 sequence reads: CASSSGLTGANTEAFF. As DNA, the CDR3 is TGTGCCAGCAGCTCTGGGCTGACAGGGGCAAACACTGAAGCTTTCTTT. The rearrangement joins TRBV7-6 to TRBJ1-1; 8 bases fit TRBD1. Unmatched junction bases numbered 9, after V lost 4 bases and J lost 2 bases. The CDR3 is 16 residues long. Germline assignment: CDR1 SGHVS and CDR2 FNYEAQ.

The V call is TRBV7-2, the J call TRBJ2-6; the D gene is possibly TRBD1 (5 bases). The CDR3 has 17 amino acids. Germline assignment: CDR1 SGHTA and CDR2 FQGNSA. V was trimmed by 5 bases and J by 1 base, leaving 15 bases between them. The CDR3 DNA reads as TGTGCCAGCAGCACCACAGGTCCTTGGTCTGGGGCCAACGTCCTGACTTTC. It yields the protein CASSTTGPWSGANVLTF. The whole variable domain, filled in from reference TRBV7-2 and TRBJ2-6, reads GAGVSQSPSNKVTEKGKDVELRCDPISGHTALYWYRQSLGQGLEFLIYFQGNSAPDKSGLPSDRFSAERTGGSVSTLTIQRTQQEDSAVYLCASSTTGPWSGANVLTFGAGSRLTVL.

The rearrangement uses TRBV6-4 and TRBJ2-3; 10 positions agree with TRBD2. The J segment lost 6 bases and the V segment lost 8 bases, leaving 8 bases of the junction unmatched. The CDR3 totals 14 residues. Germline V gives CDR1 MRHNA, CDR2 SNTAGT. The CDR3 is CASAPQAGGDTQYF. The CDR3, as DNA: TGTGCCAGCGCTCCCCAAGCGGGGGGGGATACGCAGTATTTT.

The chain is built from TRBV5-1 and TRBJ2-3; D is unclear. V gave up 1 base and J gave up 0 bases, with 6 bases separating them. Germline V lookup: CDR1 SGHRS, CDR2 YFSETQ. The CDR3 spans 14 residues. CDR3 residues: CASSLSRSTDTQYF. The CDR3 region has the DNA TGCGCCAGCAGCTTGTCCAGGAGCACAGATACGCAGTATTTT. The whole variable domain, remainder taken from reference TRBV5-1 and TRBJ2-3, is KAGVTQTPRYLIKTRGQQVTLSCSPISGHRSVSWYQQTPGQGLQFLFEYFSETQRNKGNFPGRFSGRQFSNSRSEMNVSTLELGDSALYLCASSLSRSTDTQYFGPGTRLTVL.

The rearrangement links TRBV27 to TRBJ1-1; tentative D call: TRBD1 (6 bases). With 5 bases removed from V and 4 bases from J, the gap between germline ends came to 23 bases. Germline CDR1 MNHEY, CDR2 SMNVEV (reference sequence). CDR3 length: 17 amino acids. CDR3 in amino acids: CASSPIGSRTGRTEAFF. CDR3 in DNA: TGTGCCAGCAGTCCGATTGGGTCACGCACAGGGCGCACTGAAGCTTTCTTT.

This chain connects TRBV7-2 to TRBJ2-5; 9 positions match TRBD2. The CDR3 spans 17 residues. After removal of 1 base from V and 2 bases from J, the junction contained 8 bases not matched to a gene. Germline V CDR1 and CDR2: SGHTA, FQGNSA. The CDR3 loop is CASSLGPAGGRQETQYF. As DNA, the CDR3 is TGTGCCAGCAGCTTAGGCCCGGCGGGGGGGCGTCAAGAGACCCAGTACTTC.

V gene TRBV7-9 combines with J gene TRBJ2-5; D not resolved. The CDR3 covers 11 residues. Germline-derived CDR1 and CDR2 are SEHNR and FQNEAQ (reference sequence). Trimming pared 2 bases from V and 5 bases from J, leaving 3 bases between. The CDR3 bases are TGTGCCAGCAGCTTATATGAGACCCAGTACTTC. This sequence encodes CASSLYETQYF. Full variable domain (missing parts from reference TRBV7-9 and TRBJ2-5): DTGVSQNPRHKITKRGQNVTFRCDPISEHNRLYWYRQTLGQGPEFLTYFQNEAQLEKSRLLSDRFSAERPKGSFSTLEIQRTEQGDSAMYLCASSLYETQYFGPGTRLLVL.

The chain joins TRBV2 to TRBJ1-6; 7 bases line up with TRBD1. Trimming cost V 2 bases and J 8 bases; bases outside gene matches: 3. CDR1 and CDR2 from the germline V gene are SNHLY and FYNNEI. CDR3 length: 14 amino acids. CDR3 sequence reads: CASSETQGHSPLHF. The CDR3 bases are TGTGCCAGCAGTGAAACACAGGGGCATTCACCCCTCCACTTT.

The V gene is TRBV4-2, the J gene TRBJ1-5; D possibly corresponds to TRBD1 (6 bases). Germline lookup yields CDR1 LGHNA and CDR2 YNFKEQ. The CDR3 is 17 residues long. With 4 bases removed from V and 3 bases from J, the gap between germline ends came to 19 bases. This CDR3 reads CASSPQSRGGDNQPQHF. The CDR3 nucleotides are TGTGCCAGCAGCCCCCAGTCCCGAGGGGGAGACAATCAGCCCCAGCATTTT.

The chain uses TRBV28 and TRBJ2-7, with 13 positions matching TRBD2. The ends lost 4 bases at V and 4 bases at J; junction bases unmatched: 7. This CDR3 region has 16 residues. Germline V gives CDR1 MDHEN, CDR2 SYDVKM. CDR3 loop: CASSSGTSGGGYEQYV. DNA for the CDR3: TGTGCCAGCAGTTCTGGAACTAGCGGGGGGGGGTACGAGCAGTACGTC.

The chain is built from TRBV5-8 and TRBJ2-5; the D is unclear. The CDR3 has 15 amino acids. The germline CDR1 and CDR2 sequences are SGHTS and YDEGEE. Trimming left V 3 bases short and J 0 bases short, with 12 bases between. The CDR3 nucleotides read TGTGCCAGCAGCTCCAGATACCTGTACCAAGAGACCCAGTACTTC. Its translation is CASSSRYLYQETQYF. The full variable domain, with the rest looked up from reference TRBV5-8 and TRBJ2-5, is EAGVTQSPTHLIKTRGQQATLRCSPISGHTSVYWYQQALGLGLQFLLWYDEGEERNRGNFPPRFSGRQFPNYSSELNVNALELEDSALYLCASSSRYLYQETQYFGPGTRLLVL.